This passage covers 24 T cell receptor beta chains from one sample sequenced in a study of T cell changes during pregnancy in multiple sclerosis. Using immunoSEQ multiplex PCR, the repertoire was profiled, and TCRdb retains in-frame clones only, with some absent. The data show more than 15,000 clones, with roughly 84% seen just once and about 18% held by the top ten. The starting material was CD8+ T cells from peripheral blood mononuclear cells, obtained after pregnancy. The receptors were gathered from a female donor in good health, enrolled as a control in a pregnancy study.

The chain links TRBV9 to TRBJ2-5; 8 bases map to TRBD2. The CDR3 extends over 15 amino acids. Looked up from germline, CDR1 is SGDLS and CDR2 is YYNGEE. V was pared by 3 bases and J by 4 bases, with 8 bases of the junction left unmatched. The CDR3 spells CASSAGTSLLETQYF. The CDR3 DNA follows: TGTGCCAGCAGCGCGGGGACTAGTCTATTAGAGACCCAGTACTTC.

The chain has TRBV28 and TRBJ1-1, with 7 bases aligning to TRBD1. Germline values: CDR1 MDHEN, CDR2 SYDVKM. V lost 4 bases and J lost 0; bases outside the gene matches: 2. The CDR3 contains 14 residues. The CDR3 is CASSSQGMNTEAFF. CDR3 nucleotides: TGTGCCAGCAGTTCACAGGGGATGAACACTGAAGCTTTCTTT. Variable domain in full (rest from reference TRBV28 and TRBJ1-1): DVKVTQSSRYLVKRTGEKVFLECVQDMDHENMFWYRQDPGLGLRLIYFSYDVKMKEKGDIPEGYSVSREKKERFSLILESASTNQTSMYLCASSSQGMNTEAFFGQGTRLTVV.

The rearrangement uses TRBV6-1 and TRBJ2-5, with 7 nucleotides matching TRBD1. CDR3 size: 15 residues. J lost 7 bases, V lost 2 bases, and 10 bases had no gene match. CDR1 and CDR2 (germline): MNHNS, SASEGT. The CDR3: CASSETGEGGWTQYF. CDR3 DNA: TGTGCCAGCAGTGAAACAGGGGAAGGTGGTTGGACCCAGTACTTC.

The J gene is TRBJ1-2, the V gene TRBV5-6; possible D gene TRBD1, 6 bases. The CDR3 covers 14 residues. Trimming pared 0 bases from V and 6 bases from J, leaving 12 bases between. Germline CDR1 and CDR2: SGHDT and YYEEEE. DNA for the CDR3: TGTGCCAGCAGCTTGGGCAGGGGACCCCATGGCTACACCTTC. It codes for CASSLGRGPHGYTF.

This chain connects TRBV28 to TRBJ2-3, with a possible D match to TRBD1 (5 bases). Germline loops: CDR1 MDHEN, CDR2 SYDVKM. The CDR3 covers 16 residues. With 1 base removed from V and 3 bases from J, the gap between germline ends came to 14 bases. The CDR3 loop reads CASSLYGAGLTDTQYF. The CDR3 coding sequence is TGTGCCAGCAGTTTATATGGGGCAGGGTTGACAGATACGCAGTATTTT. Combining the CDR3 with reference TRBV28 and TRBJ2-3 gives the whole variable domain DVKVTQSSRYLVKRTGEKVFLECVQDMDHENMFWYRQDPGLGLRLIYFSYDVKMKEKGDIPEGYSVSREKKERFSLILESASTNQTSMYLCASSLYGAGLTDTQYFGPGTRLTVL.

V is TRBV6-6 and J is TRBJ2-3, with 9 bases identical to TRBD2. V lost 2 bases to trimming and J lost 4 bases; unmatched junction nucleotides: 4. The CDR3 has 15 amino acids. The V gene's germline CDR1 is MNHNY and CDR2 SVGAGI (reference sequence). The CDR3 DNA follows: TGTGCCAGCAGTTACGAAACTAGCGGGCCAGATACGCAGTATTTT. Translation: CASSYETSGPDTQYF.

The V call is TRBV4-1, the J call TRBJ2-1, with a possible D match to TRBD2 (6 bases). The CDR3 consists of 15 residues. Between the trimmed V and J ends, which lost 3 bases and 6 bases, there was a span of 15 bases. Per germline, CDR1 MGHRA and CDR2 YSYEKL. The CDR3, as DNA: TGCGCCAGCAGCCACTCTATCCCGGGACTCAATGAGCAGTTCTTC. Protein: CASSHSIPGLNEQFF.

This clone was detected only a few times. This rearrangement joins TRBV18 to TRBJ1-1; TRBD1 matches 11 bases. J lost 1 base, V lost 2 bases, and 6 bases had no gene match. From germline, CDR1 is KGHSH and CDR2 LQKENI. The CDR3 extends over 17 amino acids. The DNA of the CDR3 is TGTGCCAGCTCACCAGTGGGACAGGGGGTTACGAACACTGAAGCTTTCTTT. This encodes CASSPVGQGVTNTEAFF.

The CDR3 loop reads CASSDSRGGGLDTQYF. The CDR3 nucleotides read TGTGCCAGCAGTGACTCAAGAGGCGGGGGGTTGGATACGCAGTATTTT. The chain couples TRBV6-4 to TRBJ2-3, with TRBD2 matching 8 bases. Unmatched junction bases numbered 8, after V lost 0 bases and J lost 6 bases. CDR3 length equals 16 residues. Germline lookup yields CDR1 MRHNA and CDR2 SNTAGT.

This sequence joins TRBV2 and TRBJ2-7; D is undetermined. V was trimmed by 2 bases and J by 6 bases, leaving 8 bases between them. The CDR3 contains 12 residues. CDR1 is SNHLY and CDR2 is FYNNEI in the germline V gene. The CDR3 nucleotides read TGTGCCAGCAGTGAACCGGGTCGCGAGCAGTACTTC. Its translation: CASSEPGREQYF.

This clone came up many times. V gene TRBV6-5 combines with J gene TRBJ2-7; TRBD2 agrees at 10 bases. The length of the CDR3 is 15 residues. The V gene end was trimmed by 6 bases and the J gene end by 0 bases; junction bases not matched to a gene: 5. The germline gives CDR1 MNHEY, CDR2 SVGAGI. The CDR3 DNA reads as TGTGCCAGCAGCCAATCTAGCGGGAGCTCCTACGAGCAGTACTTC. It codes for CASSQSSGSSYEQYF.

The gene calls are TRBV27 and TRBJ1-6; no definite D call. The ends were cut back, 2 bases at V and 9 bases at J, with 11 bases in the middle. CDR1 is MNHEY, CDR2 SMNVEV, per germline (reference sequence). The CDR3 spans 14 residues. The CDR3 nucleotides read TGTGCCAGCAGTTTAGCCAGACGGGGTTCACCCCTCCACTTT. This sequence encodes CASSLARRGSPLHF.

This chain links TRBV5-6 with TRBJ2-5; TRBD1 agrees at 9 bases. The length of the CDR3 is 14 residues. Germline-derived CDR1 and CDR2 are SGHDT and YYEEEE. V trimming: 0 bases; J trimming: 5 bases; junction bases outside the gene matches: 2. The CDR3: CASSLGTGVETQYF. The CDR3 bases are TGTGCCAGCAGCTTGGGGACAGGGGTTGAGACCCAGTACTTC.

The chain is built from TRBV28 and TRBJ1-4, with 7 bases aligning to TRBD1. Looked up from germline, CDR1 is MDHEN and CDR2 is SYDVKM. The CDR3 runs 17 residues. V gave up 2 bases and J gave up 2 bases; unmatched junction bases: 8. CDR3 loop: CASSLGEGALTNEKLFF. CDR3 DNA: TGTGCCAGCAGTTTAGGAGAGGGGGCTCTTACTAATGAAAAACTGTTTTTT.

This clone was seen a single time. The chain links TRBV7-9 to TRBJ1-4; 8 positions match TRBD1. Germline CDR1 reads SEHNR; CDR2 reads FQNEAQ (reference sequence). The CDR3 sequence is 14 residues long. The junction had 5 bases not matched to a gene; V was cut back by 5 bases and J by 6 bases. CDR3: CASSLTGEDEKLFF. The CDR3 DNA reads TGTGCCAGCAGCCTGACAGGGGAGGATGAAAAACTGTTTTTT.

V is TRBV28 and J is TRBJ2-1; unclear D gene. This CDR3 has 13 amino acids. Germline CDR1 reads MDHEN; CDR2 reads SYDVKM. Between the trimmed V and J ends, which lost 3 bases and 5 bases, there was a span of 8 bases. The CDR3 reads CASSFGRNNEQFF. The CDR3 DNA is TGTGCCAGCAGTTTCGGCAGGAACAATGAGCAGTTCTTC.

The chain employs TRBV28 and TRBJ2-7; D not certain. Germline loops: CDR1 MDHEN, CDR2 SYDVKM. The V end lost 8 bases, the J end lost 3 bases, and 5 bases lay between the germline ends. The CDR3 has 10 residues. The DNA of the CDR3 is TGTGCCAGCCCTATCTACGAGCAGTACTTC. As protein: CASPIYEQYF.

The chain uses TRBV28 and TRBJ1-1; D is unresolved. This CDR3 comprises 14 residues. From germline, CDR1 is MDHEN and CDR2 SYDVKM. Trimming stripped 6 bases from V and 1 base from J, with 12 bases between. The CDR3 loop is CASSPGPENTEAFF. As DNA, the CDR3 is TGTGCCAGCAGCCCTGGGCCTGAGAACACTGAAGCTTTCTTT. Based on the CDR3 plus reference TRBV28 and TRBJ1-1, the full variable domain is DVKVTQSSRYLVKRTGEKVFLECVQDMDHENMFWYRQDPGLGLRLIYFSYDVKMKEKGDIPEGYSVSREKKERFSLILESASTNQTSMYLCASSPGPENTEAFFGQGTRLTVV.

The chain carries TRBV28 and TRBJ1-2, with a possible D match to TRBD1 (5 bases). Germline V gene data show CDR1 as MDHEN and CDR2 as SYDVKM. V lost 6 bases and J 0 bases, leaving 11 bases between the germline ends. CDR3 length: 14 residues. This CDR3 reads CASSQGATNYGYTF. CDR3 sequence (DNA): TGTGCCAGCAGCCAAGGGGCCACTAACTATGGCTACACCTTC.

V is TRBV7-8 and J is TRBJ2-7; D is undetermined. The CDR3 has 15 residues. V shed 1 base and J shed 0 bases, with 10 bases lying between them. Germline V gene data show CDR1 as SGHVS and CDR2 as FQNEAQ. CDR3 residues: CASSLELSGSYEQYF. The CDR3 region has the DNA TGTGCCAGCAGCTTAGAACTTTCTGGCTCCTACGAGCAGTACTTC.

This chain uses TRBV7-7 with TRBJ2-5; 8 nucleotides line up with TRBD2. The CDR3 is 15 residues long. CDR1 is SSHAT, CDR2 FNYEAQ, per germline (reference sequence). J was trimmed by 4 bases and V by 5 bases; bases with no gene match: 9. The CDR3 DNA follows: TGTGCCAGCAGCATCCGGGAGGGGGGACGAGAGACCCAGTACTTC. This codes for CASSIREGGRETQYF.

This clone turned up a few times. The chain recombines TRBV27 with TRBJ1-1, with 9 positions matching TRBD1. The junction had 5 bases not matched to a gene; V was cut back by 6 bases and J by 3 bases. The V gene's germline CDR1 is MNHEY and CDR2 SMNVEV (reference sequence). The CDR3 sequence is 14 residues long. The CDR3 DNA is TGTGCCAGCAGCCTACAGGGGGCTCACACTGAAGCTTTCTTT. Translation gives CASSLQGAHTEAFF.

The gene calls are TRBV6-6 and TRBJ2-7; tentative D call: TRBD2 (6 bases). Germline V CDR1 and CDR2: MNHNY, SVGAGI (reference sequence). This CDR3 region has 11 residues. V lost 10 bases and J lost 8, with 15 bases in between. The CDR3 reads CAISGGEKQYF. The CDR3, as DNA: TGTGCCATCTCAGGAGGGGAAAAGCAGTACTTC.

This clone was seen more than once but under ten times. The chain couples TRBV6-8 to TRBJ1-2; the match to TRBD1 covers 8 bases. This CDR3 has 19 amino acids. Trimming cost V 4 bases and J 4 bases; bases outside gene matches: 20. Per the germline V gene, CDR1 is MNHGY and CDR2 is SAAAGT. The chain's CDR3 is CASSLRVWTGSCPSYGYTF. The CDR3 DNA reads TGTGCCAGCAGTTTACGGGTCTGGACAGGGTCTTGCCCTTCCTATGGCTACACCTTC.